These 23 T cell receptor beta chains came from one sample sequenced in a study of shared clonotypes between healthy human individuals. Selected positively for CCR7 and CD45RO-negative, naive CD8 cells excluded terminally differentiated effector memory CD45RA+ cells. Measured with immunoSEQ multiplex PCR; TCRdb has only the in-frame clones, and not every one. The table has around 550,000 clones, 85% to 95% seen once. The sample was naive CD8+ T cells sorted from blood. The source of these receptors is a young woman in good health.

The chain links TRBV6-5 to TRBJ1-2; TRBD1 aligns across 7 bases. V lost 0 bases and J lost 8; bases outside the gene matches: 3. Germline lookup yields CDR1 MNHEY and CDR2 SVGAGI. CDR3 length equals 13 residues. In nucleotides, the CDR3 is TGTGCCAGCAGTTACTCTAGAGGGGGCGGCTACACCTTC. It codes for CASSYSRGGGYTF.

The rearrangement joins TRBV27 to TRBJ2-5, with TRBD2 matching 7 bases. From germline, CDR1 is MNHEY and CDR2 SMNVEV (reference sequence). The V and J ends lost 3 bases and 5 bases, in that order; junction bases with no gene match: 3. The CDR3 runs to 13 residues. The CDR3 region has the DNA TGTGCCAGCAGTTTGGGAGGGGCGGAGACCCAGTACTTC. Protein: CASSLGGAETQYF.

The chain combines TRBV4-1 with TRBJ2-7; 9 positions match TRBD2. The V segment lost 4 bases and the J segment 0 bases; nucleotides outside the gene matches: 16. CDR3 length: 19 residues. Germline CDR1 reads MGHRA; CDR2 reads YSYEKL. The chain's CDR3 is CASSLKTSSGIAGSYEQYF. The CDR3 DNA reads TGCGCCAGCAGCCTGAAAACGTCTAGCGGGATTGCTGGCTCCTACGAGCAGTACTTC.

The chain combines TRBV15 with TRBJ1-1; possibly TRBD1 for D (5 bases). The CDR3 length is 13 residues. The V gene lost 7 bases and the J gene lost 2 bases, with 11 bases spanning the gap. Germline CDR1 LNHNV, CDR2 YYDKDF (reference sequence). This chain's CDR3 is CATTPDRNTEAFF. The CDR3 coding sequence is TGTGCCACCACCCCCGACAGAAACACTGAAGCTTTCTTT.

A few counts support this clone. This chain joins TRBV19 and TRBJ1-5; unclear D gene. V lost 5 bases and J 8 bases, leaving 10 bases between the germline ends. The germline V gene has CDR1 LNHDA and CDR2 SQIVND (reference sequence). The CDR3 contains 12 residues. CDR3 residues: CASSLRSKPQHF. The CDR3 nucleotides read TGTGCCAGTAGTCTACGTAGTAAGCCCCAGCATTTT. Full variable domain (remainder filled in from reference TRBV19 and TRBJ1-5): DGGITQSPKYLFRKEGQNVTLSCEQNLNHDAMYWYRQDPGQGLRLIYYSQIVNDFQKGDIAEGYSVSREKKESFPLTVTSAQKNPTAFYLCASSLRSKPQHFGDGTRLSIL.

As DNA, the CDR3 is TGTGCCAGCAGTTCCTCCGGGACAGGAACCTACAATGAGCAGTTCTTC. As protein: CASSSSGTGTYNEQFF. The V call is TRBV6-5, the J call TRBJ2-1, with 8 bases lining up with TRBD1. Per the germline V gene, CDR1 is MNHEY and CDR2 is SVGAGI. This CDR3 region has 16 residues. Trimming at V came to 4 bases and at J to 2 bases, leaving 7 bases not matched to a gene.

The rearrangement joins TRBV12-5 to TRBJ2-7; TRBD2 might be the D (7 bases). Trimming took off 11 bases at V and 7 bases at J, with 27 bases between the two ends. Germline CDR1 LGHNT, CDR2 FRNRAP. The CDR3 totals 15 residues. This chain's CDR3 is CAGGAYRDTVLEQYF. The CDR3 nucleotides are TGTGCTGGGGGGGCCTACCGGGACACCGTGCTGGAGCAGTACTTC.

J is TRBJ1-1 and V is TRBV27; 7 nucleotides agree with TRBD1. The CDR3 consists of 15 residues. CDR1 and CDR2 (germline): MNHEY, SMNVEV (reference sequence). Trimming took 6 bases from V and 4 from J; bases not matched to a gene: 11. The CDR3 coding sequence is TGTGCCAGCAGCACCCTAGGGGGCGCAGGCACTGAAGCTTTCTTT. It codes for CASSTLGGAGTEAFF.

This clone showed up just once. CDR3 nucleotides: TGTGCCAGCAGACCCCTCCCGGGACAGGGTATCGGAGGGGCTTTCTTT. It encodes CASRPLPGQGIGGAFF. V is TRBV7-9 and J is TRBJ1-1, with 9 bases that match TRBD1. J was trimmed by 11 bases and V by 6 bases; bases with no gene match: 19. The CDR3 runs to 16 residues. Germline V CDR1 and CDR2: SEHNR, FQNEAQ (reference sequence).

V usage is TRBV14 and J usage is TRBJ2-1; 7 nucleotides align to TRBD2. CDR1 and CDR2 (germline): SGHDN, FVKESK. Germline trimming cut 4 bases from V and 7 bases from J; bases unmatched to any gene: 13. CDR3 length equals 16 residues. The CDR3 sequence: CASSLVGGRAGNEQFF. The CDR3 nucleotides are TGTGCCAGCAGCCTAGTAGGAGGGAGGGCCGGGAATGAGCAGTTCTTC.

The V call is TRBV15, the J call TRBJ1-2; 7 bases are shared with TRBD1. Germline values: CDR1 LNHNV, CDR2 YYDKDF (reference sequence). The ends lost 5 bases at V and 0 bases at J; junction bases unmatched: 6. This CDR3 has 15 amino acids. DNA for the CDR3: TGTGCCACCAGCGCAAACAGGGGACCTAACTATGGCTACACCTTC. This codes for CATSANRGPNYGYTF.

CDR3 region: CASSSKKDPIPLNYGYTF. The CDR3 nucleotides are TGTGCCAGCAGCTCCAAGAAGGACCCCATCCCCTTAAACTATGGCTACACCTTC. The genes are TRBV27 and TRBJ1-2; D is ambiguous. The ends were cut back, 6 bases at V and 2 bases at J, with 25 bases in the middle. There are 18 residues in the CDR3. Germline CDR1 reads MNHEY; CDR2 reads SMNVEV (reference sequence).

V usage is TRBV13 and J usage is TRBJ2-3; 8 bases align to TRBD2. V dropped 5 bases and J dropped 0; count of bases not matched to a gene: 10. The CDR3 sequence is 17 residues long. In germline, CDR1 is PRHDT, CDR2 FYEKMQ (reference sequence). The CDR3 DNA sequence: TGTGCCAGCAGCCAATCTAGCGGGCAGATTAGCACAGATACGCAGTATTTT. This sequence encodes CASSQSSGQISTDTQYF. Complete variable domain (other parts from reference TRBV13 and TRBJ2-3): AAGVIQSPRHLIKEKRETATLKCYPIPRHDTVYWYQQGPGQDPQFLISFYEKMQSDKGSIPDRFSAQQFSDYHSELNMSSLELGDSALYFCASSQSSGQISTDTQYFGPGTRLTVL.

This chain connects TRBV7-9 to TRBJ2-7, with TRBD2 matching 11 bases. The CDR3 sequence is 15 residues long. V lost 5 bases, J lost 3 bases, and 6 bases stayed unmatched. CDR1 is SEHNR and CDR2 is FQNEAQ in the germline V gene (reference sequence). This chain's CDR3 is CASSETSGRVYEQYF. The CDR3, as DNA: TGTGCCAGCAGCGAAACTAGCGGGAGAGTCTACGAGCAGTACTTC.

This sequence joins TRBV10-1 and TRBJ2-7; no clear D gene. Germline-derived CDR1 and CDR2 are WNHNN and SYGVQD (reference sequence). This CDR3 has 15 amino acids. Trimming stripped 5 bases from V and 3 bases from J, with 17 bases between. The CDR3 DNA sequence: TGCGCCAGCAGTAGCGTCATAGAGCCCTTCTACGAGCAGTACTTC. It translates to CASSSVIEPFYEQYF.

This rearrangement joins TRBV7-8 to TRBJ2-6, with 10 bases identical to TRBD1. V shed 2 bases and J 0 bases; nucleotides not matched to a gene: 7. This CDR3 is built from 19 residues. Looked up from germline, CDR1 is SGHVS and CDR2 is FQNEAQ. The CDR3 bases are TGTGCCAGCAGCTTAACAGGACAGGGGGTCCTCTCTGGGGCCAACGTCCTGACTTTC. This translates into CASSLTGQGVLSGANVLTF. Drawing the rest from reference TRBV7-8 and TRBJ2-6, the complete variable domain is GAGVSQSPRYKVAKRGQDVALRCDPISGHVSLFWYQQALGQGPEFLTYFQNEAQLDKSGLPSDRFFAERPEGSVSTLKIQRTQQEDSAVYLCASSLTGQGVLSGANVLTFGAGSRLTVL.

The genes are TRBV28 and TRBJ2-7; the D call may be TRBD1 or TRBD2 (5 bases each). V lost 1 base and J lost 1, with 32 bases in between. This CDR3 is 22 amino acids long. Germline V CDR1 and CDR2: MDHEN, SYDVKM. The CDR3, as DNA: TGTGCCAGCAGTTTATTGGGCCCCCTCCGGGACCCATCCGACGGGCGGTCCTACGAGCAGTACTTC. Translating gives CASSLLGPLRDPSDGRSYEQYF. Combining the CDR3 with reference TRBV28 and TRBJ2-7 gives the whole variable domain DVKVTQSSRYLVKRTGEKVFLECVQDMDHENMFWYRQDPGLGLRLIYFSYDVKMKEKGDIPEGYSVSREKKERFSLILESASTNQTSMYLCASSLLGPLRDPSDGRSYEQYFGPGTRLTVT.

The V gene is TRBV7-9, the J gene TRBJ2-1; TRBD1 agrees at 9 bases. Germline loops: CDR1 SEHNR, CDR2 FQNEAQ (reference sequence). After removal of 2 bases from V and 2 bases from J, the junction contained 4 bases not matched to a gene. CDR3 length: 16 amino acids. As DNA, the CDR3 is TGTGCCAGCAGCTTAATACAGGGGGCCCCCTACAATGAGCAGTTCTTC. Protein sequence: CASSLIQGAPYNEQFF.

The gene calls are TRBV28 and TRBJ2-2; 9 nucleotides align to TRBD2. This CDR3 is built from 17 residues. CDR1 and CDR2 from the germline V gene are MDHEN and SYDVKM. The junction had 5 bases not matched to a gene; V was cut back by 0 bases and J by 3 bases. The CDR3 DNA reads TGTGCCAGCAGTTTATGGGGGACTAGCTCGTACACCGGGGAGCTGTTTTTT. It codes for CASSLWGTSSYTGELFF.

J is TRBJ2-5 and V is TRBV5-6, with 13 bases fitting TRBD2. CDR1 and CDR2 (germline): SGHDT, YYEEEE. V was pared by 0 bases and J by 3 bases, with 5 bases of the junction left unmatched. This CDR3 region has 17 residues. The CDR3 DNA sequence: TGTGCCAGCAGCTTGGGACTAGCGGGAGGTCCAAAAGAGACCCAGTACTTC. Translating gives CASSLGLAGGPKETQYF.

The V gene is TRBV28, the J gene TRBJ2-3; the D is unclear. CDR1 is MDHEN and CDR2 is SYDVKM in the germline V gene. This CDR3 comprises 14 residues. V dropped 4 bases and J dropped 0 bases, with 8 bases sitting between them. The CDR3 sequence is CASSYYSSTDTQYF. DNA for the CDR3: TGTGCCAGCAGTTACTACTCCAGCACAGATACGCAGTATTTT.

The V gene is TRBV29-1, the J gene TRBJ1-4, with D perhaps matching TRBD1 (6 bases). V lost 6 bases and J 10 bases, leaving 12 bases between the germline ends. Germline CDR1 reads SQVTM; CDR2 reads ANQGSEA. The CDR3 covers 11 residues. The chain's CDR3 is CSVGGMGKLFF. The CDR3, as DNA: TGCAGCGTAGGGGGAATGGGAAAACTGTTTTTT.

The genes are TRBV28 and TRBJ2-5, with 9 bases lining up with TRBD1. V was clipped by 3 bases and J by 2 bases; unmatched bases: 13. CDR3 length: 18 amino acids. Germline-derived CDR1 and CDR2 are MDHEN and SYDVKM. The CDR3 coding sequence is TGTGCCAGCAGTTTGGGCCCAGAGGGACAGGGCCCACAAGAGACCCAGTACTTC. Protein product: CASSLGPEGQGPQETQYF. The full variable domain, in which reference TRBV28 and TRBJ2-5 provide the parts outside the CDR3, is DVKVTQSSRYLVKRTGEKVFLECVQDMDHENMFWYRQDPGLGLRLIYFSYDVKMKEKGDIPEGYSVSREKKERFSLILESASTNQTSMYLCASSLGPEGQGPQETQYFGPGTRLLVL.